A selection of T cell receptor beta chains follows, all from one sample in a study of cytomegalovirus exposure and HLA in healthy donors. TCRdb keeps only in-frame clones here, not all; method: immunoSEQ multiplex PCR. The table has roughly 150,000 clones, approximately 78% seen once. The sequencing sample was made of PBMCs. These receptor sequences come from a girl aged 2-15 years in good health and CMV-seropositive. CDR3s include the opening cysteine and the closing phenylalanine or tryptophan. D genes are given only for firm matches. The listing skips clone size in some rows; elsewhere it reads once, few, many or a size class.

v_call	d_call	clone_size	j_call	cdr3_nt	cdr3_aa
TRBV27	.	once	TRBJ1-1	TGTGCCAGCAGTTTATCCCCCCCAGGGGCTTTCTTT	CASSLSPPGAFF
TRBV9	.	once	TRBJ1-3	TGTGCCAGCAGCGTAGATATCTCTGGAAACACCATATATTTT	CASSVDISGNTIYF
TRBV28	TRBD1	.	TRBJ2-1	TGTGCCAGCAGTTTAGGGGGACAGGGATTCGGAGAGCAGTTCTTC	CASSLGGQGFGEQFF
TRBV30	.	.	TRBJ2-5	TGTGCCTGGAGTGCCCTAGAGACCCAGTACTTC	CAWSALETQYF
TRBV7-3	TRBD1	.	TRBJ2-7	TGTGCCAGCAGCCCCGGGACAGGGGGCTACGAGCAGTACTTC	CASSPGTGGYEQYF
TRBV4-1	.	.	TRBJ1-1	TGCGCCAGCAGCCAAGATCGGGTCAGGGATGCTTTCTTT	CASSQDRVRDAFF
TRBV28	.	.	TRBJ2-7	TGTGCCCTATCCTCAGGGATTTCCTACGAGCAGTACTTC	CALSSGISYEQYF
TRBV30	TRBD1	.	TRBJ1-1	TGTGCCTGGAGCCCAAAAACAGGGGTTGATACTGAAGCTTTCTTT	CAWSPKTGVDTEAFF
TRBV5-1	TRBD2	once	TRBJ2-7	TGCGCCAGCAGCTATCGACTAGCGGGAGGAGCCTACGAGCAGTACTTC	CASSYRLAGGAYEQYF
TRBV29-1	TRBD1	.	TRBJ2-7	TGCAGCGTTGAAGATCCGGGACAGTTCTCCTACGAGCAGTACTTC	CSVEDPGQFSYEQYF
TRBV5-1	.	.	TRBJ2-5	TGCGCCAGCAGCGGGGGGGACAGGCAAGAGACCCAGTACTTC	CASSGGDRQETQYF
TRBV5-4	TRBD2	.	TRBJ2-2	TGTGCCAGCAGCAAGGGACTAGCGGGGATCACCGGGGAGCTGTTTTTT	CASSKGLAGITGELFF
TRBV5-1	TRBD1	.	TRBJ2-3	TGCGCCAGCAGCTTGCAGACAGGGGAAGATACGCAGTATTTT	CASSLQTGEDTQYF
TRBV5-1	TRBD1	.	TRBJ1-5	TGCGCCAGCAGCTTGTCCGCGGACAGGGGACAGCCCCAGCATTTT	CASSLSADRGQPQHF
TRBV25-1	TRBD2	.	TRBJ2-7	TGTGCCAGCAGGATGGGGGGGAGTGTGTCCTACGAGCAGTACTTC	CASRMGGSVSYEQYF
TRBV2	TRBD2	.	TRBJ2-5	TGTGCTTTGGGGAGGGAAGAGACCCAGTACTTC	CALGREETQYF
TRBV14	.	.	TRBJ2-7	TGTGCCAGCAGCCAAGAATTCAGCTACGAGCAGTACTTC	CASSQEFSYEQYF
TRBV9	.	.	TRBJ2-5	TGTGCCGTGGGGGCGGGAGCGAACCAAGAGACCCAGTACTTC	CAVGAGANQETQYF
TRBV9	.	few	TRBJ1-3	TGTGCCAGCAGCGTACCGGGGTCCGGAAACACCATATATTTT	CASSVPGSGNTIYF
TRBV11-2	TRBD2	.	TRBJ2-7	TGTGCCAGCAGCCGACTAGCGGGAGAGTACGAGCAGTACTTC	CASSRLAGEYEQYF
TRBV15	.	few	TRBJ2-3	TGTGCGTCTAGCGCACCCACAGATACGCAGTATTTT	CASSAPTDTQYF
TRBV6-4	.	.	TRBJ1-2	TGTGCCAGCAGTGACGAGGGCTTCTCTGGCTACACCTTC	CASSDEGFSGYTF
TRBV30	.	.	TRBJ2-1	TGTGCCTGGAGTGTACGGAGAGCGATCGATGAGCAGTTCTTC	CAWSVRRAIDEQFF
TRBV5-4	.	.	TRBJ2-5	TGTGCCAGCAGCTTGAGCAGGGACCAAGAGACCCAGTACTTC	CASSLSRDQETQYF
TRBV6-1	TRBD1	.	TRBJ2-7	TGTGCCAGCTATGGGACAGGGGGGGGGTACGAGCAGTACTTC	CASYGTGGGYEQYF
TRBV30	TRBD1	once	TRBJ2-7	TGTGCCTGGACTTGGGACAGGGACCACGAGCAGTACTTC	CAWTWDRDHEQYF
TRBV7-9	TRBD1	once	TRBJ1-2	TGTGCCAGCAGCGCCTCTGGACAGGGGGCAGGCTATGGCTACACCTTC	CASSASGQGAGYGYTF
TRBV6-5	.	.	TRBJ2-1	TGTGCCAGCAGTTGGAGGAATGAGCAGTTCTTC	CASSWRNEQFF
TRBV7-2	.	few	TRBJ2-7	TGTGCCAGCAGCCCGGGCGGCGGGTCTTACGAGCAGTACTTC	CASSPGGGSYEQYF
TRBV9	TRBD1	.	TRBJ1-3	TGTGCCAGCAGCCCGACAGGGACTGGAAACACCATATATTTT	CASSPTGTGNTIYF
TRBV15	TRBD2	.	TRBJ2-1	TGTGCCACCAGCAGAGATCTCGGGGCTAGCGGGAGCAATGAGCAGTTCTTC	CATSRDLGASGSNEQFF
TRBV25-1	.	.	TRBJ1-2	TGTGCCAGCAGTGAACAAAACTATGGCTACACCTTC	CASSEQNYGYTF
TRBV7-9	.	once	TRBJ2-3	TGTGCCAGCAGCTTAGGGCGTTTTGGGGCAGAGACAGATACGCAGTATTTT	CASSLGRFGAETDTQYF
TRBV6-8	TRBD1	.	TRBJ2-4	TGTGCCAGCAGTTGCGGGACAGGGGTAAGGGTAGCCAAAAACATTCAGTACTTC	CASSCGTGVRVAKNIQYF
TRBV5-4	TRBD2	.	TRBJ2-1	TGTGCCAGCAGAACAGCGGGAGGAGGCAATGAGCAGTTCTTC	CASRTAGGGNEQFF
TRBV28	TRBD2	.	TRBJ2-7	TGTGCCAGCGCCGATAGCGGGAGGGGGAACGAGCAGTACTTC	CASADSGRGNEQYF
TRBV9	.	.	TRBJ2-1	TGTGCCAGCAGCGTAGACCCCAGGTCGGATGAGCAGTTCTTC	CASSVDPRSDEQFF
TRBV30	.	.	TRBJ2-7	TGTGCGGGGGGGCGCCTCTACGAGCAGTACTTC	CAGGRLYEQYF
TRBV19	.	once	TRBJ2-1	TGTGCCAGTAGTATTAGAGGTTACAATGAGCAGTTCTTC	CASSIRGYNEQFF
TRBV4-1	.	.	TRBJ1-3	TGCGCCAGCAGCCTCCTCCCTGGAAACACCATATATTTT	CASSLLPGNTIYF
TRBV19	TRBD1	few	TRBJ1-2	TGTGCCAGTAGCACCCCGGGACAGGGGGCTCATGGCTACACCTTC	CASSTPGQGAHGYTF
TRBV10-3	TRBD1	.	TRBJ2-3	TGTGCCATCAGTGAGCCAAGAACTCCCCAGGGACAGGAGCCCCTCACAGATACGCAGTATTTT	CAISEPRTPQGQEPLTDTQYF
TRBV13	TRBD2	.	TRBJ2-1	TGTGCCAGCAGCCCCGGCCTAGCGGGAGCTGGTGAGCAGTTCTTC	CASSPGLAGAGEQFF
TRBV9	.	.	TRBJ2-7	TGTGCCAGCAGTCGTGACAGTGGCTACGAGCAGTACTTC	CASSRDSGYEQYF
TRBV19	TRBD1	.	TRBJ2-1	TGTGCCAGTAGTATGAGGGGGCGGAATAGCCTCTACAATGAGCAGTTCTTC	CASSMRGRNSLYNEQFF
TRBV7-9	TRBD2	few	TRBJ2-5	TGTGCCAGCAGCTCAAGGCAGGGACACGGGAGGGTCCAAGAGACCCAGTACTTC	CASSSRQGHGRVQETQYF
TRBV4-1	TRBD1	.	TRBJ2-7	TGCGCCAGCAGCTTACACAGGGGTGACCGCGAGCAGTACTTC	CASSLHRGDREQYF
TRBV13	.	once	TRBJ2-1	TGTGCCAGCAGCTTAGAAGCGAGGCAGTTCTTC	CASSLEARQFF